This T cell receptor (beta chain) was observed in a study of lymphopenia after photon versus proton radiotherapy (dated by TCRdb to between 2018 and 2021). General notes on the study: The immunological effects of photon versus proton radiation therapy were compared in patients with gastrointestinal tumors who developed high-grade lymphopenia. The cohort comprised more than 15 patients with gastrointestinal tumors who received either photon or proton therapy and then developed lymphopenia. The study was designed to characterize how the impact on the immune system differs between the two radiation modalities.

A note on this clone: Its target antigen remains unknown. No much larger clonotype is one base removed from it; base qualities were not supplied.

General study outcomes and caveats: Proton-treated patients stayed relatively stable during treatment, while photon-treated patients lost naive T cells and TCR diversity and gained effector/memory populations. The survival association was examined only in patients who died, and the authors described better survival with proton therapy as a possibility, not as a demonstrated result. Among patients across the cohort who died, overall survival time showed an inverse correlation with a larger post-nadir drop in TCR diversity. After the lymphocyte count nadir, repertoires from photon-treated patients showed oligoclonal expansion, particularly of CD8+ Temra cells, and this expansion drove the decline in diversity.

Receptors were amplified or captured by the immunoSEQ multiplex PCR assay. T cell repertoires were profiled with deep sequencing of rearranged TCR beta loci together with multiparametric flow cytometry. TCRdb limited this immuneACCESS table to in-frame rearrangements with V and J called. A share of clones is missing; checked studies link under half to unresolved V genes, and the rest is unexplained. Counted in this sample were about 62,000 clones; 75% to 90% of them appeared once. 10% to 15% of the sample belongs to the ten largest clones. This receptor was identified in a man of 80 years or more with esophageal cancer. The sample in question was peripheral blood, obtained from a patient treated with proton-based radiotherapy.

The nucleotides read TGTGCCAGCAGCGTAGCCGGGACCCCCGGAAACACCATATATTTT. The resulting protein is CASSVAGTPGNTIYF. The chain is made from TRBV9 and TRBJ1-3; TRBD1 might be the D gene, on 5 matching bases. The CDR3 spans 15 residues, from the cysteine through the phenylalanine. Only the CDR3 portion is preserved as DNA: 45 bases, with reading frame beginning at the first base. V is shortened by 0 bases, J by 4 bases, and the region joining them spans 11 bases. The CDR1 and CDR2 encoded by the germline V gene are SGDLS and YYNGEE.